Below are 26 T cell receptor beta chains sequenced from a single sample in a study of radiation and T cells in renal cell carcinoma. Documented time point: blood 2 weeks post-SBRT. Indicated treatment: 15 Gy SBRT to primary tumor, nephrectomy 4 weeks later. The assay was immunoSEQ multiplex PCR, and TCRdb's table has in-frame clones only and misses some. The table lists 120,000 or so clones, 75% to 85% of them singletons. Sequencing was performed on blood, taken from a patient whose treatment included radiotherapy and nephrectomy. The receptors come from a woman aged 60-75 years with renal cell carcinoma.

The DNA of the CDR3 is TGTGCCAGCAGCGCACTAGCGGGTCCTAGCACAGATACGCAGTATTTT. Translating it yields CASSALAGPSTDTQYF. The rearrangement joins TRBV9 to TRBJ2-3, with 9 bases fitting TRBD2. Unmatched junction bases numbered 5, after V lost 3 bases and J lost 0 bases. Germline lookup yields CDR1 SGDLS and CDR2 YYNGEE. CDR3 length equals 16 residues.

V usage is TRBV5-1 and J usage is TRBJ1-2, with no clear D. CDR3 length: 14 residues. From germline, CDR1 is SGHRS and CDR2 YFSETQ. V lost 3 bases, J lost 2 bases, and 11 bases lay in between. DNA for the CDR3: TGCGCCAGCAGCTCGGAGGACTCAAACTATGGCTACACCTTC. It codes for CASSSEDSNYGYTF.

The chain is built from TRBV27 and TRBJ2-1, with D possibly being TRBD2 (6 bases). The germline V and J ends were trimmed by 7 bases and 0 bases, with 13 bases remaining between them. The CDR3 is 15 residues long. Germline V gives CDR1 MNHEY, CDR2 SMNVEV (reference sequence). The CDR3 DNA sequence: TGTGCCAGCAACCCGGGGGTAAGCTCCTACAATGAGCAGTTCTTC. It translates to CASNPGVSSYNEQFF.

The chain carries TRBV4-1 and TRBJ2-5; possibly TRBD1 for D (6 bases). The J call could be wrong; TRBJ2-7 is a better fit for the DNA end. Germline CDR1 MGHRA, CDR2 YSYEKL. The CDR3 is made up of 14 amino acids. The CDR3 nucleotides read TGCGCCAGCAGCCGCGGACAGCTGCTGGGCGAGCAGTACTTC. Its translation: CASSRGQLLGEQYF.

This clone came up once. V and J are TRBV11-3 and TRBJ2-3; weak D call: TRBD1 (6 bases). The germline V and J ends were trimmed by 0 bases and 3 bases, with 13 bases remaining between them. Looked up from germline, CDR1 is SGHNT and CDR2 is YENEEA. CDR3 length equals 16 residues. CDR3 sequence reads: CASSLEGRQGTDTQYF. CDR3 nucleotide sequence: TGTGCCAGCAGCTTAGAAGGGCGGCAGGGGACAGATACGCAGTATTTT.

The chain employs TRBV7-6 and TRBJ1-3, with D unresolved. Germline-derived CDR1 and CDR2 are SGHVS and FNYEAQ. CDR3 length: 16 amino acids. V lost 1 base and J lost 0, with 10 bases in between. The CDR3 DNA sequence: TGTGCCAGCAGCTTAGAGAACAGAGCCTCTGGAAACACCATATATTTT. Residues: CASSLENRASGNTIYF.

This clone is medium-sized within its sample. The gene calls are TRBV10-3 and TRBJ2-1; no clear D. Between the trimmed V and J ends, which lost 3 bases and 5 bases, there was a span of 11 bases. Germline lookup yields CDR1 ENHRY and CDR2 SYGVKD. The CDR3 spans 14 residues. The CDR3 here is CAISDGTKDNEQFF. In nucleotides, the CDR3 is TGTGCCATCAGTGATGGTACTAAAGACAATGAGCAGTTCTTC.

The V call is TRBV7-9, the J call TRBJ2-3; the D gene is possibly TRBD2 (5 bases). Trimming pared 5 bases from V and 0 bases from J, leaving 21 bases between. Germline-derived CDR1 and CDR2 are SEHNR and FQNEAQ (reference sequence). The CDR3 contains 18 residues. The CDR3 DNA sequence: TGTGCCAGCAGCCGACTATCTAACAGACTCCCTAGCACAGATACGCAGTATTTT. This codes for CASSRLSNRLPSTDTQYF. Based on the CDR3 plus reference TRBV7-9 and TRBJ2-3, the full variable domain is DTGVSQNPRHKITKRGQNVTFRCDPISEHNRLYWYRQTLGQGPEFLTYFQNEAQLEKSRLLSDRFSAERPKGSFSTLEIQRTEQGDSAMYLCASSRLSNRLPSTDTQYFGPGTRLTVL.

The chain carries TRBV4-2 and TRBJ1-3, with 9 bases aligning to TRBD1. Per the germline V gene, CDR1 is LGHNA and CDR2 is YNFKEQ. The CDR3 covers 16 residues. V lost 4 bases to trimming and J lost 4 bases; unmatched junction nucleotides: 8. The CDR3 loop is CASSLPGQGYGNTIYF. In DNA, the CDR3 is TGTGCCAGCAGCCTACCGGGACAGGGTTACGGAAACACCATATATTTT.

This clone was picked up a small number of times. The V and J genes are TRBV7-9 and TRBJ2-2; D is undetermined. V shed 3 bases and J shed 6 bases, with 8 bases lying between them. Per germline, CDR1 SEHNR and CDR2 FQNEAQ (reference sequence). This CDR3 comprises 13 residues. In DNA, the CDR3 is TGTGCCAGCAGCTTCTACCCCCCCGGGGAGCTGTTTTTT. Translating gives CASSFYPPGELFF. The full variable domain, its missing parts supplied by reference TRBV7-9 and TRBJ2-2, is DTGVSQNPRHKITKRGQNVTFRCDPISEHNRLYWYRQTLGQGPEFLTYFQNEAQLEKSRLLSDRFSAERPKGSFSTLEIQRTEQGDSAMYLCASSFYPPGELFFGEGSRLTVL.

The rearrangement links TRBV6-1 to TRBJ1-4, with unresolved D. The CDR3 spans 12 residues. CDR1 and CDR2 from the germline V gene are MNHNS and SASEGT. V lost 0 bases and J 14 bases, leaving 10 bases between the germline ends. For the CDR3, the DNA is TGTGCCAGCAGTGAAGCTATTCTTGGGCTGTTTTTT. Translation gives CASSEAILGLFF.

This chain links TRBV19 with TRBJ2-1, with 10 bases that match TRBD1. The CDR3 is made up of 16 amino acids. V was clipped by 4 bases and J by 6 bases; unmatched bases: 9. Germline CDR1 and CDR2: LNHDA and SQIVND (reference sequence). The CDR3 DNA is TGTGCCAGTAGTACCGCACCGGGACAGGGGTTCAATGAGCAGTTCTTC. Residues: CASSTAPGQGFNEQFF.

In this sample, this clone turned up a few times. The J gene is TRBJ1-2, the V gene TRBV2, with no clear D. This CDR3 contains 13 residues. Trimming stripped 3 bases from V and 7 bases from J, with 12 bases between. The germline CDR1 and CDR2 sequences are SNHLY and FYNNEI. The chain's CDR3 is CASSDVRGGGYTF. The CDR3 nucleotides are TGTGCCAGCAGTGATGTACGGGGTGGTGGCTACACCTTC.

This clone appeared once. CDR3 protein: CASSVGGENYGYTF. The CDR3, as DNA: TGTGCCAGCAGCGTAGGCGGAGAGAACTATGGCTACACCTTC. This chain uses TRBV9 with TRBJ1-2; no clear D gene. The V end was cut by 0 bases, the J end by 2 bases, with 8 bases between. Germline V gene data show CDR1 as SGDLS and CDR2 as YYNGEE. The CDR3 runs to 14 residues.

V gene TRBV6-6 combines with J gene TRBJ1-5; D is uncertain. The CDR3 length is 12 residues. Germline loops: CDR1 MNHNY, CDR2 SVGAGI (reference sequence). The V end was cut by 7 bases, the J end by 2 bases, with 6 bases between. The CDR3 coding sequence is TGTGCCAGCACCGGGGGCAATCAGCCCCAGCATTTT. Residues: CASTGGNQPQHF.

V and J are TRBV5-1 and TRBJ1-5; D gene unclear. The V end was cut by 0 bases, the J end by 5 bases, with 6 bases between. The CDR3 length is 13 residues. Germline V lookup: CDR1 SGHRS, CDR2 YFSETQ. The CDR3 region has the DNA TGCGCCAGCAGCTTGGGGGATTATCAGCCCCAGCATTTT. It translates to CASSLGDYQPQHF.

CDR3 region: CASSPRTGTGTEAFF. The CDR3 DNA reads TGTGCCAGCAGTCCTCGGACAGGGACTGGCACTGAAGCTTTCTTT. The J gene is TRBJ1-1, the V gene TRBV2, with TRBD1 matching 8 bases. With V trimmed by 5 bases and J by 4 bases, 9 bases remained unmatched. Germline V lookup: CDR1 SNHLY, CDR2 FYNNEI. This CDR3 is built from 15 residues.

The CDR3 DNA is TGTGCCAGCTCACCACCGCCTCGAATGGGACTAGGGGAACTCTACAATGAGCAGTTCTTC. Its protein product is CASSPPPRMGLGELYNEQFF. The V call is TRBV18, the J call TRBJ2-1; 8 positions agree with TRBD2. The germline CDR1 and CDR2 sequences are KGHSH and LQKENI. Trimming removed 0 bases from V and 3 bases from J; junction bases left unmatched: 16. The CDR3 runs 20 residues.

This clone was seen only a few times. This CDR3 is CASRGVGTGLYEQYF. The DNA of the CDR3 is TGTGCCAGCAGGGGCGTCGGGACAGGGCTCTACGAGCAGTACTTC. The chain links TRBV5-5 to TRBJ2-7, with 9 bases that match TRBD1. V trimming: 5 bases; J trimming: 3 bases; junction bases outside the gene matches: 9. The V gene's germline CDR1 is SGHKS and CDR2 YYEKEE (reference sequence). The CDR3 contains 15 residues.

CDR3 amino acids: CASSLTGDSNQPQHF. CDR3 nucleotide sequence: TGTGCCAGTAGTCTTACAGGGGATAGCAATCAGCCCCAGCATTTT. The chain joins TRBV19 to TRBJ1-5; 7 nucleotides match TRBD1. The CDR3 has 15 residues. Germline values: CDR1 LNHDA, CDR2 SQIVND (reference sequence). Unmatched junction bases numbered 4, after V lost 5 bases and J lost 0 bases. Filled out from reference TRBV19 and TRBJ1-5, the complete variable domain reads DGGITQSPKYLFRKEGQNVTLSCEQNLNHDAMYWYRQDPGQGLRLIYYSQIVNDFQKGDIAEGYSVSREKKESFPLTVTSAQKNPTAFYLCASSLTGDSNQPQHFGDGTRLSIL.

The chain employs TRBV25-1 and TRBJ1-1; D uncertain. The CDR3 is 12 residues long. V was trimmed by 7 bases and J by 2 bases, leaving 8 bases between them. Germline CDR1 MGHDK, CDR2 SYGVNS. CDR3 DNA sequence: TGTGCCAGCACAGGCTTTAACACTGAAGCTTTCTTT. Protein product: CASTGFNTEAFF.

The chain employs TRBV19 and TRBJ1-3; D is ambiguous. Per the germline V gene, CDR1 is LNHDA and CDR2 is SQIVND (reference sequence). CDR3 length equals 12 residues. The germline V and J ends were trimmed by 6 bases and 4 bases, with 7 bases remaining between them. Written as DNA, the CDR3 is TGTGCCAGTAGGGAAGCGGGAAACACCATATATTTT. It yields the protein CASREAGNTIYF. The full variable domain, rest sourced from reference TRBV19 and TRBJ1-3, is DGGITQSPKYLFRKEGQNVTLSCEQNLNHDAMYWYRQDPGQGLRLIYYSQIVNDFQKGDIAEGYSVSREKKESFPLTVTSAQKNPTAFYLCASREAGNTIYFGEGSWLTVV.

This chain links TRBV29-1 with TRBJ1-1, with TRBD1 matching 8 bases. The germline CDR1 and CDR2 sequences are SQVTM and ANQGSEA. Trimming removed 7 bases from V and 2 bases from J; junction bases left unmatched: 9. The CDR3 contains 14 residues. The CDR3 sequence is CSGVTTGDNTEAFF. The CDR3 DNA follows: TGCAGCGGGGTAACGACAGGGGATAACACTGAAGCTTTCTTT.

This clone was seen just once. The chain has TRBV11-2 and TRBJ1-1; D might be TRBD1 (6 bases). CDR3 size: 16 residues. Trimming left V 4 bases short and J 5 bases short, with 20 bases between. Looked up from germline, CDR1 is SGHAT and CDR2 is FQNNGV. DNA of the CDR3: TGTGCCAGCAGCTCCTATTGGGGGACAAGGGGGACTGAAGCTTTCTTT. Encoded protein: CASSSYWGTRGTEAFF. Full variable domain (outside the CDR3, taken from reference TRBV11-2 and TRBJ1-1): EAGVAQSPRYKIIEKRQSVAFWCNPISGHATLYWYQQILGQGPKLLIQFQNNGVVDDSQLPKDRFSAERLKGVDSTLKIQPAKLEDSAVYLCASSSYWGTRGTEAFFGQGTRLTVV.

This chain connects TRBV6-1 to TRBJ2-2; no clear D gene. This CDR3 contains 13 residues. V lost 5 bases, J lost 1 base, and 5 bases lay in between. Germline V lookup: CDR1 MNHNS, CDR2 SASEGT. Here the CDR3 DNA reads TGTGCCAGCAGTTTCGGGAACACCGGGGAGCTGTTTTTT. It yields the protein CASSFGNTGELFF.

This clone occurred a few times. V is TRBV19 and J is TRBJ2-4; 7 bases are a match to TRBD2. This CDR3 is built from 17 residues. Unmatched junction bases numbered 15, after V lost 7 bases and J lost 3 bases. Germline V gene lookup returns CDR1 LNHDA and CDR2 SQIVND (reference sequence). CDR3 region: CASTLHGGEGGKNIQYF. DNA for the CDR3: TGTGCCAGTACCTTACATGGGGGGGAAGGAGGCAAAAACATTCAGTACTTC.